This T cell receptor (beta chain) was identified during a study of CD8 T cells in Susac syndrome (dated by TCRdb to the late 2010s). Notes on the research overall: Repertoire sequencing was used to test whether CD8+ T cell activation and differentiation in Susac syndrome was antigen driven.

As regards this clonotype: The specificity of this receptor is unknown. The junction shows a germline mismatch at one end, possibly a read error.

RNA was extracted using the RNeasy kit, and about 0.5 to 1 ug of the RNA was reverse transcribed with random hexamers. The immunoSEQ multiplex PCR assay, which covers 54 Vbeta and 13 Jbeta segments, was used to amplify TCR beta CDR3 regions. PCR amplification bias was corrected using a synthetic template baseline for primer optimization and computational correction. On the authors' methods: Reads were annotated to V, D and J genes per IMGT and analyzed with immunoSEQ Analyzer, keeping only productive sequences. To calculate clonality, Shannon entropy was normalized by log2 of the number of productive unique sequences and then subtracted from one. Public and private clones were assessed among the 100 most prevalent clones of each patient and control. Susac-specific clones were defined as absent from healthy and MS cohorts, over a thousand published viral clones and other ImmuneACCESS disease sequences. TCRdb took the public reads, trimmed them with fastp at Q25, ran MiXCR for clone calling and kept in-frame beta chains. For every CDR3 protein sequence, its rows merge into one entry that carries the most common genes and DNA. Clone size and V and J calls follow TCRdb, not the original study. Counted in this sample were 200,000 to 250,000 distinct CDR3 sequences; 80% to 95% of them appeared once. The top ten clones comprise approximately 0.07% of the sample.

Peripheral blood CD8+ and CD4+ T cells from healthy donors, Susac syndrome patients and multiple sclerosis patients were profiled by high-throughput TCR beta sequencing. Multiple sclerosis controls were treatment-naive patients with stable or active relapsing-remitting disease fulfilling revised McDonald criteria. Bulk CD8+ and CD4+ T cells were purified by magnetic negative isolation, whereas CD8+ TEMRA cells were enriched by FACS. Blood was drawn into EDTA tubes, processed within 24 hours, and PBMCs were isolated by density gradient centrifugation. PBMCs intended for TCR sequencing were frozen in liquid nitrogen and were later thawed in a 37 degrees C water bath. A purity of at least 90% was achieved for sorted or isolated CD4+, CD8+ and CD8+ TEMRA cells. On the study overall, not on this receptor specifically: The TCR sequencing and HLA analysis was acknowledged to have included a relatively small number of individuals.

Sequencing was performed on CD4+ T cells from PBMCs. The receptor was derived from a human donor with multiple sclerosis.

The encoded CDR3 is CSAGGQGQPLHF. DNA sequence: TGCAGTGCTGGAGGACAGGGACAGCCCCTGCATTTT. The V and J genes are TRBV20-1 and TRBJ1-5, with 8 bases in between that match TRBD1. The germline V gene (reference sequence) specifies DFQATT as CDR1 and SNEGSKA as CDR2. Including cysteine and phenylalanine, the CDR3 has 12 amino acids. The retained sequence is limited to the CDR3, 36 bases, with the frame set at the first base.